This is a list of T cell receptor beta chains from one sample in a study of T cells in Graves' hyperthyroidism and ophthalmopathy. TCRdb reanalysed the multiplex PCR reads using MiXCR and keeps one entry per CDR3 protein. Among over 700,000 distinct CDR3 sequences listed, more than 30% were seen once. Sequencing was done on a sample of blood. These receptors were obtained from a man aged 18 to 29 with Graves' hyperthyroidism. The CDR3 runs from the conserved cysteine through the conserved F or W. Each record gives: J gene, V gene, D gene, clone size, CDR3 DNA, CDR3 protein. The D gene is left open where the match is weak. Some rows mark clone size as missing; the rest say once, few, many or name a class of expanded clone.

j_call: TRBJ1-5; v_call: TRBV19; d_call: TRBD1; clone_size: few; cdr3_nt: TGTGCCAGTAGTGTCGGACAGGGTCACCAGCCCCAGCATTTT; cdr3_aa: CASSVGQGHQPQHF
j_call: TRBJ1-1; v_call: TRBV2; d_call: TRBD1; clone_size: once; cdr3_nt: TGTGCCAGCAGTCGAAAAGGGGACAGGCTCATGAACACTGTAGCTTTCTTT; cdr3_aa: CASSRKGDRLMNTVAFF
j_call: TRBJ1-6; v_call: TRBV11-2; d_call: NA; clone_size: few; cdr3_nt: TGTGCCAGCAGCCCAAAGTTCAGTGCTTTGAATTCACCCCTCCACTTT; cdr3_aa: CASSPKFSALNSPLHF
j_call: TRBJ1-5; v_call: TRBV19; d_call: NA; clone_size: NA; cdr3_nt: TGTGCCAGTAGTAGCCTACATCGACGGCCCCAGCATTTT; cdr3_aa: CASSSLHRRPQHF
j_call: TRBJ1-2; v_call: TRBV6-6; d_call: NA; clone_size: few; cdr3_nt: TGTGCCAGCAGTTACGAGAGCTTCGATGGCTACACCTTC; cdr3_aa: CASSYESFDGYTF
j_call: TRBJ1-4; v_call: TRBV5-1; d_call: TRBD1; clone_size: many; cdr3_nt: TGCGCCAGCAGCGTCGGGACAGGGGATGGTGAAAAACTGTTTTTT; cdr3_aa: CASSVGTGDGEKLFF
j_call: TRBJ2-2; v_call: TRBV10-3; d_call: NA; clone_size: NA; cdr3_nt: TGTGCCATCAGTGAAGGGGCCCGGGAGCTGTTTTTT; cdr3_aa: CAISEGARELFF
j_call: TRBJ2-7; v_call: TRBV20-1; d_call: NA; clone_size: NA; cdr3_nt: TGCAGTGTTTCCCGACCCGGCGCTTCCCCCTACGAGCAGTACTTC; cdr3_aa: CSVSRPGASPYEQYF
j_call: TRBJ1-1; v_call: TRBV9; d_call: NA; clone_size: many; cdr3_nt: TGTGCCAGCAGCGAGGACAGCCGCACTGAAGCTTTCTTT; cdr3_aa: CASSEDSRTEAFF
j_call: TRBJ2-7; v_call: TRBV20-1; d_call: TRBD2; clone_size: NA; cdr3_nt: TGCAGTGCTAGAGAACAAGTAGCGGGAAAGGTCCACGAGCAGTACTTC; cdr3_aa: CSAREQVAGKVHEQYF
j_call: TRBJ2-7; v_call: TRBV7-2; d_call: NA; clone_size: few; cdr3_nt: TGTGCCAGCAGCTTAGTAGGTGGAAGGGCCTACGAGCAGTACTTC; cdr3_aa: CASSLVGGRAYEQYF
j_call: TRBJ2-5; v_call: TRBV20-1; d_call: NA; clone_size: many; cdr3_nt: TGCAGTGCTAGGCCCCCAGAGACCCAGTACTTC; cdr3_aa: CSARPPETQYF
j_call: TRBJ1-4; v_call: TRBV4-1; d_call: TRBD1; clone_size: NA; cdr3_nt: TGCGCCAGCAGCCAATACGGGACAGGGAATGAAAAACTGTTTTTT; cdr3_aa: CASSQYGTGNEKLFF
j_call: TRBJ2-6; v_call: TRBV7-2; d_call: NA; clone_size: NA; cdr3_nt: TGTGCCAGCAGCTTAGTTGGAGGGACCTTCTCTGGGGCCAACGTCCTGACTTTC; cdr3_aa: CASSLVGGTFSGANVLTF
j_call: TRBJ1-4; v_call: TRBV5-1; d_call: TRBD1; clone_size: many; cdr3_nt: TGCGCCAGCAAGGAACAGGGGGCGAATGAAAAACTGTTTTTT; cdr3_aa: CASKEQGANEKLFF
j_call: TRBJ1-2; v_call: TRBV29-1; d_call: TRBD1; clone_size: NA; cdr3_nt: TGCAGCGTTGGGCCCGGGACAGGCTCGTTTGGCTACACCTTC; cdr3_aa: CSVGPGTGSFGYTF
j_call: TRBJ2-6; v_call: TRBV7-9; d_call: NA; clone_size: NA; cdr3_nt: TGTGCCAGCAGCTACCCGGGTGCCCGGGCCAACGTCCTGACTTTC; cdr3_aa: CASSYPGARANVLTF
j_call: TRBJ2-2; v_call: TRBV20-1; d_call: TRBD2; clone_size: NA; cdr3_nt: TGCAGTGCTCCAAGCCCGGGACTAACGAACACCGGGGAGCTGTTTTTT; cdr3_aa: CSAPSPGLTNTGELFF
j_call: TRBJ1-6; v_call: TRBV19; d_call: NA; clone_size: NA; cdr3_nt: TGTGCCAGTAGTATAGGTGGGACTTCTTATGGATTGAATTCACCCCTCCACTTT; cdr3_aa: CASSIGGTSYGLNSPLHF
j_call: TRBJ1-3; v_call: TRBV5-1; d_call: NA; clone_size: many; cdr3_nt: TGTGCCAGCAGCTTAGGCAGCTCTGGAAACACCATATATTTT; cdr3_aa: CASSLGSSGNTIYF
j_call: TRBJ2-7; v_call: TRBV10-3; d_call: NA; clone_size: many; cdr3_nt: TGTGCCATCAGTGAAAATCGCTACGAGCAGTACTTC; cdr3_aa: CAISENRYEQYF
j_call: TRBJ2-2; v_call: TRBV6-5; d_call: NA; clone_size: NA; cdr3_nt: TGTGCCAGCAGCTCCCTGGGGAAAGGGGAGCTGTTTTTT; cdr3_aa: CASSSLGKGELFF
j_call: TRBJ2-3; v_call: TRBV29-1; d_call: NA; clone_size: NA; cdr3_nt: TGCAGCGTTGAGAGCGCAGATACGCAGTATTTT; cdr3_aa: CSVESADTQYF
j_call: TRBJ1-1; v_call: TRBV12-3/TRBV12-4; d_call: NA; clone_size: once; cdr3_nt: TGTGCCAGCAGACCGGACGGGGAGGGCACTGAAGCTTTCTTT; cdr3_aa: CASRPDGEGTEAFF
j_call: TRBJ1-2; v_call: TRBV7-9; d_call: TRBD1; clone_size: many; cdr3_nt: TGTGCCAGCAGCCCGCGGGACAGCGATGGCTACACCTTC; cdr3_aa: CASSPRDSDGYTF
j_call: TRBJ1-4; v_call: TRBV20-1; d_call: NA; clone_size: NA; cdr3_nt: TGCAGTGCTCGGGTTCTGAACTCTAATGAAAAACTGTTTTTT; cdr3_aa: CSARVLNSNEKLFF
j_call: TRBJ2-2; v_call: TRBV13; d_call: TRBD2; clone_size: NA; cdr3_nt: TGTGCCAGCAGCCCCATCCGGGCGGGAGGTAACACCGGGGAGCTGTTTTTT; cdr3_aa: CASSPIRAGGNTGELFF
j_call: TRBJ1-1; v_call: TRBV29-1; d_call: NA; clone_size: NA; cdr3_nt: TGCAGCGTTGAATCGATGGGGACTGAAGAAGCTTTCTTT; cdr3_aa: CSVESMGTEEAFF
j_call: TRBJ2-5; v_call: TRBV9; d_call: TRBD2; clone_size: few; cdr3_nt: TGTGCCAGCAGCGCCCGGCGGGGGGGCTTTGAGACCCAGTACTTC; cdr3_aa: CASSARRGGFETQYF
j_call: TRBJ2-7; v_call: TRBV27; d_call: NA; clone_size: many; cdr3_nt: TGTGCCAGCAGTTTCGATCAGGGCTACGAGCAGTACTTC; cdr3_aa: CASSFDQGYEQYF
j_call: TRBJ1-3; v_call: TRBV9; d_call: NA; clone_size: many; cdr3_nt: TGTGCCAGCAGCGATACCCAGGGTGGAAACACCATATATTTT; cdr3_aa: CASSDTQGGNTIYF
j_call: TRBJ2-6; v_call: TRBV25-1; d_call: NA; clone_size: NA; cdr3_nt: TGTGCCACCATAGTCTCTGGGGCCAACGTCCTGACTTTC; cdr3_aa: CATIVSGANVLTF
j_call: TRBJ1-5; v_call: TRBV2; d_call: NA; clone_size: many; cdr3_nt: TGTGCCAGCAGGCCCGGGGTGAATAGCAATCAGCCCCAGCATTTT; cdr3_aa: CASRPGVNSNQPQHF
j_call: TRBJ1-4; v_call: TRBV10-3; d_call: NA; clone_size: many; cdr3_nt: TGTGCCACCCAGACACGGTATAATGAAAAACTGTTTTTT; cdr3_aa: CATQTRYNEKLFF
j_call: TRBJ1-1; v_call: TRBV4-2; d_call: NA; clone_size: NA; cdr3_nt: TGTGCCAGCAGCCAAGACCCTGCCTTGAACACTGAAGCTTTCTTT; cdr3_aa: CASSQDPALNTEAFF
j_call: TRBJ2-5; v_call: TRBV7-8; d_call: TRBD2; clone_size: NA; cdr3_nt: TGTGCCAGCAGCCAAGACGTAGCGGGGCTCCAAGAGACCCAGTACTTC; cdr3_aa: CASSQDVAGLQETQYF
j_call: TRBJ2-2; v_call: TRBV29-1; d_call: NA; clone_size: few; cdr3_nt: TGCAGCGTTATGGGCGGACACTCGAACACCGGGGAGCTGTTTTTT; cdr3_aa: CSVMGGHSNTGELFF
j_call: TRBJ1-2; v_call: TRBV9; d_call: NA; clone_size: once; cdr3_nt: TGTGCCAGCAGCCAAAGTGGCTGGGGGGCGAGCTATGGCTACACCTTC; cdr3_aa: CASSQSGWGASYGYTF
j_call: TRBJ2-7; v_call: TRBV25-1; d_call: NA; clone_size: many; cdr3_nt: TGTGCCAGCAGTGTTGAGGGAGGCCGCTACGAGCAGTACTTC; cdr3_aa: CASSVEGGRYEQYF
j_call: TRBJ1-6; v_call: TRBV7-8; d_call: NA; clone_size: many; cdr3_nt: TGTGCCAGCAGCTGGGACGGACGGAATTCACCCCTCCACTTT; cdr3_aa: CASSWDGRNSPLHF
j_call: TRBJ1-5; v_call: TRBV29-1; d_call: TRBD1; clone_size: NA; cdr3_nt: TGCAGCGTTAAGGACAGGGGACATCAGCCCCAGCATTTT; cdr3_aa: CSVKDRGHQPQHF
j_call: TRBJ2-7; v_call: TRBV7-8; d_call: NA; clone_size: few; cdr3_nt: TGTGCCAGCAGCCCGACGGGCCCCAGCTACGAGCAGTACTTC; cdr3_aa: CASSPTGPSYEQYF